The 10 T cell receptor beta chains below come from one sample, sequenced in a study of CD8+ T cells in alopecia areata. The treatment was: oral pan-JAK inhibitor, 5-10 mg twice daily. RNA, once extracted, was reverse transcribed into cDNA for use as the sequencing template. Sequencing used immunoSEQ multiplex PCR; TCRdb keeps in-frame clones, though not all of them. Counted here are 190,000 or so clones, about 62% occurring once; the ten biggest clones make up 5.5% to 6%. The sequencing used CD4+ T cells sorted from blood, collected at week 24, from a patient treated with tofacitinib. Receptors originate from a human donor with alopecia areata.

The V gene is TRBV6-5, the J gene TRBJ1-4; D is unresolved. V was shortened by 8 bases and J by 3 bases, with 10 bases between the two germline ends. Per germline, CDR1 MNHEY and CDR2 SVGAGI. CDR3 length: 13 residues. CDR3 sequence: CASYGGPNEKLFF. The CDR3 DNA sequence: TGTGCCAGCTACGGTGGGCCTAATGAAAAACTGTTTTTT.

The rearrangement uses TRBV2 and TRBJ2-5; no definite D call. CDR1 and CDR2 (germline): SNHLY, FYNNEI. The V gene lost 1 base and the J gene lost 4 bases, with 7 bases spanning the gap. CDR3 length: 13 amino acids. CDR3 in DNA: TGTGCCAGCAGTGAAGGGGGTAGAGAGACCCAGTACTTC. It yields the protein CASSEGGRETQYF.

V and J are TRBV29-1 and TRBJ1-2, with D possibly being TRBD1 (6 bases). The CDR3 has 13 amino acids. CDR1 is SQVTM, CDR2 ANQGSEA, per germline. V lost 5 bases to trimming and J lost 5 bases, with 15 bases between them. CDR3 sequence (DNA): TGCAGCGTTATGAAGGATCAGGGGTATGGCTACACCTTC. As protein: CSVMKDQGYGYTF.

The table lists this clone with a few counts. The sample contains more than one DNA sequence encoding this CDR3. This chain joins TRBV5-1 and TRBJ2-5; D remains ambiguous. In germline, CDR1 is SGHRS, CDR2 YFSETQ. This CDR3 has 12 residues. Trimming stripped 0 bases from V and 4 bases from J, with 4 bases between. The CDR3 DNA sequence: TGCGCCAGCAGCTTGGCCACAGAGACCCAGTACTTC. Translated, it gives CASSLATETQYF. Variable domain in full (rest from reference TRBV5-1 and TRBJ2-5): KAGVTQTPRYLIKTRGQQVTLSCSPISGHRSVSWYQQTPGQGLQFLFEYFSETQRNKGNFPGRFSGRQFSNSRSEMNVSTLELGDSALYLCASSLATETQYFGPGTRLLVL.

This clone was counted once. The V gene is TRBV28, the J gene TRBJ2-7; TRBD1 agrees at 8 bases. V lost 6 bases to trimming and J lost 7 bases; unmatched junction nucleotides: 5. This CDR3 contains 12 residues. CDR1 and CDR2 from the germline V gene are MDHEN and SYDVKM. This chain's CDR3 is CASRTGVWEQYF. CDR3 bases: TGTGCCAGCAGGACAGGGGTCTGGGAGCAGTACTTC.

V is TRBV11-2 and J is TRBJ1-2; a possible D gene is TRBD1 (5 bases). Germline V gene lookup returns CDR1 SGHAT and CDR2 FQNNGV. The CDR3 length is 13 residues. Trimming cost V 5 bases and J 4 bases, with 11 bases left between them. The CDR3 bases are TGTGCCAGCAGCCCCACAGGAGGCTATGGCTACACCTTC. Its protein product is CASSPTGGYGYTF.

This clone appeared a few times. The chain uses TRBV29-1 and TRBJ1-5; TRBD1 aligns across 7 bases. Trimming at V came to 5 bases and at J to 6 bases, leaving 7 bases not matched to a gene. Germline values: CDR1 SQVTM, CDR2 ANQGSEA. The CDR3 runs to 13 residues. This chain's CDR3 is CSVRTGIGQPQHF. CDR3 nucleotides: TGCAGCGTTAGGACAGGTATTGGTCAGCCCCAGCATTTT.

The table lists this clone with a few counts. The chain recombines TRBV29-1 with TRBJ2-5; D is possibly TRBD1 or TRBD2 (5 bases each). This CDR3 comprises 13 residues. V lost 7 bases and J 5 bases, leaving 17 bases between the germline ends. Germline CDR1 is SQVTM and CDR2 is ANQGSEA. The CDR3 DNA reads TGCAGCGCCGGAGAGGGGACCACCGAGACCCAGTACTTC. Protein sequence: CSAGEGTTETQYF. Looking up the rest from reference TRBV29-1 and TRBJ2-5 gives the full variable domain: SAVISQKPSRDICQRGTSLTIQCQVDSQVTMMFWYRQQPGQSLTLIATANQGSEATYESGFVIDKFPISRPNLTFSTLTVSNMSPEDSSIYLCSAGEGTTETQYFGPGTRLLVL.

A few counts support this clone. The chain recombines TRBV6-6 with TRBJ2-5; D not resolved. The CDR3 runs to 11 residues. The V end lost 2 bases, the J end lost 4 bases, and 2 bases lay between the germline ends. Germline CDR1 and CDR2: MNHNY and SVGAGI (reference sequence). CDR3 DNA: TGTGCCAGCAGTTACCGAGAGACCCAGTACTTC. Protein product: CASSYRETQYF.

J is TRBJ2-4 and V is TRBV27, with 9 bases matching TRBD1. V was clipped by 8 bases and J by 2 bases; unmatched bases: 10. Germline-derived CDR1 and CDR2 are MNHEY and SMNVEV (reference sequence). This CDR3 is built from 16 residues. The CDR3 loop is CASGPRQGGSKNIQYF. The CDR3, as DNA: TGTGCCAGCGGGCCCAGACAGGGGGGTTCCAAAAACATTCAGTACTTC.